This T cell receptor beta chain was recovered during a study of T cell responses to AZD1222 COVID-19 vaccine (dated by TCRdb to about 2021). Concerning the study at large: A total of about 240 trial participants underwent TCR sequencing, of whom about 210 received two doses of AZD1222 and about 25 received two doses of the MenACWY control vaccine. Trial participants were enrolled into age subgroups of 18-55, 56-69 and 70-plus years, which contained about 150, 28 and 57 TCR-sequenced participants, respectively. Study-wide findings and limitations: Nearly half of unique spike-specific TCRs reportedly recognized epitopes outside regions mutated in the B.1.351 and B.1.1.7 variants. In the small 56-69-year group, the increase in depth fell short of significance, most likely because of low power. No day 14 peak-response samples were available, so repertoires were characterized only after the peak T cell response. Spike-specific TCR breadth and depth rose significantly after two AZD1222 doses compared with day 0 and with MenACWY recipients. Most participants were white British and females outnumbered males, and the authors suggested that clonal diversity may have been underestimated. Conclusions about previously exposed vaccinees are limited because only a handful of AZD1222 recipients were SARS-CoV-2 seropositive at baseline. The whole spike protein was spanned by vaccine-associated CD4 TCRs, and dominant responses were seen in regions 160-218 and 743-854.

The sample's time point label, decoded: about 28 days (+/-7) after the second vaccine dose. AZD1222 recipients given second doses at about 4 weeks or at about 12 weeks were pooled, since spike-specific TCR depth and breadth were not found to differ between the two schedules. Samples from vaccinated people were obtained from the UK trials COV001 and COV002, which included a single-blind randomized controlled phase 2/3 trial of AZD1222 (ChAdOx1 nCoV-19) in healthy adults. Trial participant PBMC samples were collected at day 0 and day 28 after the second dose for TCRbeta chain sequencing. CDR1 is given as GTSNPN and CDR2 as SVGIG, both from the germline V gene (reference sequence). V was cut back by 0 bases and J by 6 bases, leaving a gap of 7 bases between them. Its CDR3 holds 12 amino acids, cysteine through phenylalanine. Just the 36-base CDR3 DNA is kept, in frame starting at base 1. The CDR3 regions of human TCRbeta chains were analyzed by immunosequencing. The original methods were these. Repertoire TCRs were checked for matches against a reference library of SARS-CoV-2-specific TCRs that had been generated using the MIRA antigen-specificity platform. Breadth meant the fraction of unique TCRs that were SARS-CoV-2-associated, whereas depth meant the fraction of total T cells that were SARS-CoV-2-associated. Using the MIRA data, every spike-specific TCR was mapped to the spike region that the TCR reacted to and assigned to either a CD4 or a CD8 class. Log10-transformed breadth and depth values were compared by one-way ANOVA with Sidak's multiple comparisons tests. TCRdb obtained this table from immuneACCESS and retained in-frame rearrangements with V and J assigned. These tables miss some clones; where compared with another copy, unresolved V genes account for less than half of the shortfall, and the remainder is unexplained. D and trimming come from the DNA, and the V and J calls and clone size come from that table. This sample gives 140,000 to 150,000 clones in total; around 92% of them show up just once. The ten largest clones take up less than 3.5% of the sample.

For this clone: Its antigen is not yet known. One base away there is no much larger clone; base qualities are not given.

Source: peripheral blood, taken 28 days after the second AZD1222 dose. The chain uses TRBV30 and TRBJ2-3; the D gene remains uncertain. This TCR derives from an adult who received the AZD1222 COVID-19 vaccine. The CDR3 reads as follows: CAWSVPADTQYF. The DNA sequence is TGTGCCTGGAGTGTACCTGCTGATACGCAGTATTTT.